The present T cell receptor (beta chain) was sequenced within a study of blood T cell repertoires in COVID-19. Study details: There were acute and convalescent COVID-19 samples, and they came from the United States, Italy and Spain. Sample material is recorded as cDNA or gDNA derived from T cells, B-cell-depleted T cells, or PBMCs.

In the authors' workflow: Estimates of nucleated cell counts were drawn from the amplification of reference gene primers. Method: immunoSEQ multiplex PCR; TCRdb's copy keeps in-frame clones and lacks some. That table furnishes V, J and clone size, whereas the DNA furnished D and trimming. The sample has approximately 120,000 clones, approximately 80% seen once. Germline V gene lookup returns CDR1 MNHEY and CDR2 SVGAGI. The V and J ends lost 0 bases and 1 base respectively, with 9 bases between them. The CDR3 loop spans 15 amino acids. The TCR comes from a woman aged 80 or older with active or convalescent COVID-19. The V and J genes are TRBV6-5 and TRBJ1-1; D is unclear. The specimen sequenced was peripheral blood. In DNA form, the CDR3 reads TGTGCCAGCAGTTACTCGGCTAGAGGGAACACTGAAGCTTTCTTT. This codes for CASSYSARGNTEAFF.